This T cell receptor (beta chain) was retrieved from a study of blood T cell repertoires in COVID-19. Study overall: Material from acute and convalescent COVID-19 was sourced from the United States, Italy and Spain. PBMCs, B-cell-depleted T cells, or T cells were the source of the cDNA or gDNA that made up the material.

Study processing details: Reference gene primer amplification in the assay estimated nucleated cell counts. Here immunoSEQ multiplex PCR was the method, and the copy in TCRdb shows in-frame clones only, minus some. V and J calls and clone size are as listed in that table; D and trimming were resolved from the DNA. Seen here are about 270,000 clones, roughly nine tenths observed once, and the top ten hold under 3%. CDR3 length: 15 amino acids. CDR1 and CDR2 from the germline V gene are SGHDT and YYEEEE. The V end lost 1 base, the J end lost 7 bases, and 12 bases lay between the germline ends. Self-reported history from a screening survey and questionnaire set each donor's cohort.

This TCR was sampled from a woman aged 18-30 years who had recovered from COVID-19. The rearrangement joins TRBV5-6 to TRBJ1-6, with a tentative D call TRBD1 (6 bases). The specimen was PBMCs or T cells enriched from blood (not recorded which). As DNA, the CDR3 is TGTGCCAGCAGCTTGTGGACAGACAGGAATTCACCCCTCCACTTT. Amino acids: CASSLWTDRNSPLHF.